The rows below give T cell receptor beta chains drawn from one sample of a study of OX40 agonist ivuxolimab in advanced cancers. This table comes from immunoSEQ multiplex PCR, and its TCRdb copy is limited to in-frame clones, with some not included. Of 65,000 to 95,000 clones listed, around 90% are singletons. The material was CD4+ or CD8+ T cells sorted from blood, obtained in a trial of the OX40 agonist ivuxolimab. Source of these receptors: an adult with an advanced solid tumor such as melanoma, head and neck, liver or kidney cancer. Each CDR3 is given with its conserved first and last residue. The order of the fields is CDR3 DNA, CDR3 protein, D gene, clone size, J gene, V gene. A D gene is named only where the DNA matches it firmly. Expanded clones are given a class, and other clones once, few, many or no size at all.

DNA: TGTGCCAGCAGTTTATTGAGTGGTACCTACGAGCAGTACTTC
CDR3: CASSLLSGTYEQYF
D: .
size: .
J: TRBJ2-7
V: TRBV27

DNA: TGCAGCGTTGTCGGGGGGCGCGGAGAGACCCAGTACTTC
CDR3: CSVVGGRGETQYF
D: .
size: .
J: TRBJ2-5
V: TRBV29-1

DNA: TGTGCCATCAGAGGTAATGGGGAGCTGTTTTTT
CDR3: CAIRGNGELFF
D: .
size: .
J: TRBJ2-2
V: TRBV10-3

DNA: TGTGCCAGCAGCTCTCGCGTGACTAGCGACGTCGGGGAGCTGTTTTTT
CDR3: CASSSRVTSDVGELFF
D: TRBD2
size: .
J: TRBJ2-2
V: TRBV7-3

DNA: TGCGCCAGCAGCCAACCTAGACTAGCGGGAGCCGTCTCCTACGAGCAGTACTTC
CDR3: CASSQPRLAGAVSYEQYF
D: TRBD2
size: .
J: TRBJ2-7
V: TRBV4-1

DNA: TGCGCCAGCAGCTCCCTCCAAAGCTCCTACGAGCAGTACTTC
CDR3: CASSSLQSSYEQYF
D: .
size: .
J: TRBJ2-7
V: TRBV4-3

DNA: TGCAGCGCCGGCACAGGGGACAATGAGCAGTTCTTC
CDR3: CSAGTGDNEQFF
D: TRBD1
size: once
J: TRBJ2-1
V: TRBV29-1

DNA: TGCGCCAGCAGCCAAGACAGGGGTTCTGAAGCTTTCTTT
CDR3: CASSQDRGSEAFF
D: .
size: .
J: TRBJ1-1
V: TRBV4-3

DNA: TGCGCCAGCAGCTTGGGGCCATGGACAGGGGCGAACACTGAAGCTTTCTTT
CDR3: CASSLGPWTGANTEAFF
D: TRBD1
size: .
J: TRBJ1-1
V: TRBV5-1

DNA: TGTGCCAGCTCACCGGCTAGCGGGAGGTCTGTAGAGACCCAGTACTTC
CDR3: CASSPASGRSVETQYF
D: TRBD2
size: .
J: TRBJ2-5
V: TRBV18

DNA: TGTGCCAGCAGTTTGACAAGGCCCGTAGGGACCCAGTACTTC
CDR3: CASSLTRPVGTQYF
D: .
size: few
J: TRBJ2-5
V: TRBV28

DNA: TGTGCCAGCAGTAGGGGGGAGCGTTGGGGAAACACCATATATTTT
CDR3: CASSRGERWGNTIYF
D: .
size: .
J: TRBJ1-3
V: TRBV28

DNA: TGTGCCAGCAGCGCCGTACTAGAATGGCCACCTACGCAGTATTTT
CDR3: CASSAVLEWPPTQYF
D: .
size: .
J: TRBJ2-3
V: TRBV9

DNA: TGTGCCAGCAGTTCGCGTCGGGACAGTCGGGAAAAACTGTTTTTT
CDR3: CASSSRRDSREKLFF
D: TRBD1
size: .
J: TRBJ1-4
V: TRBV28

DNA: TGTGCCAGCAGCTTCCAACTGAACACCGGGGAGCTGTTTTTT
CDR3: CASSFQLNTGELFF
D: .
size: .
J: TRBJ2-2
V: TRBV7-3

DNA: TGTGCCAGCGCCCGAGGAGGGGGCGCGTCTGGGGCCAACGTCCTGACTTTC
CDR3: CASARGGGASGANVLTF
D: .
size: .
J: TRBJ2-6
V: TRBV9

DNA: TGTGCAAGTCGCTGGGGACTTCAGCGAAACTCTGGGGCCAACGTCCTGACTTTC
CDR3: CASRWGLQRNSGANVLTF
D: .
size: .
J: TRBJ2-6
V: TRBV12-2

DNA: TGTGCCATCGGAAAGGGTCGGGGTAACACTGAAGCTTTCTTT
CDR3: CAIGKGRGNTEAFF
D: .
size: .
J: TRBJ1-1
V: TRBV6-1

DNA: TGCGCCAGCTCCGAGGGTGCAGGGGGCTCTGGAAACACCATATATTTT
CDR3: CASSEGAGGSGNTIYF
D: TRBD1
size: .
J: TRBJ1-3
V: TRBV5-1

DNA: TGTGCCAGCAGGCAAGGTATCGAGCAGTTCTTC
CDR3: CASRQGIEQFF
D: .
size: .
J: TRBJ2-1
V: TRBV7-2

DNA: TGTGCCGGAGACCGAACGGCTCCTGACGGAAAGCAAGCTAGCACAGATACGCAGTATTTT
CDR3: CAGDRTAPDGKQASTDTQYF
D: .
size: .
J: TRBJ2-3
V: TRBV21-1

DNA: TGTGCCAGCAGTGAACTTAGGAATGAGCAGTTCTTC
CDR3: CASSELRNEQFF
D: .
size: .
J: TRBJ2-1
V: TRBV6-4

DNA: TGTGCCAGCAGCTTAAGACAGGGGAACGGGGAGCTGTTTTTT
CDR3: CASSLRQGNGELFF
D: TRBD1
size: .
J: TRBJ2-2
V: TRBV7-9

DNA: TGCGCCAGCAGCCTCCACAGGGGAACTGAAGCTTTCTTT
CDR3: CASSLHRGTEAFF
D: TRBD1
size: .
J: TRBJ1-1
V: TRBV5-1